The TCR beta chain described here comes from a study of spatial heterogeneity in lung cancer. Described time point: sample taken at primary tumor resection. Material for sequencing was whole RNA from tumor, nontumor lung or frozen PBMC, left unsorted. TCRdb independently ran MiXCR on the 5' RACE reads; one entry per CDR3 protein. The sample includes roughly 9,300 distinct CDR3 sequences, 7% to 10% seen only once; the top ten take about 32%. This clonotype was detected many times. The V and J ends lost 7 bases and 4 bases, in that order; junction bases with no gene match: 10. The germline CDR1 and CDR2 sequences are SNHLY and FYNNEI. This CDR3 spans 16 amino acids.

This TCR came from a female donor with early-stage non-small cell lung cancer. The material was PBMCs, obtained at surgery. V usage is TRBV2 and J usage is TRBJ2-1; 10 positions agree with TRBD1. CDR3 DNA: TGTGCCAGCACCGACAGGGGGCGAGTGGCGTACAATGAGCAGTTCTTC. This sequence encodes CASTDRGRVAYNEQFF.